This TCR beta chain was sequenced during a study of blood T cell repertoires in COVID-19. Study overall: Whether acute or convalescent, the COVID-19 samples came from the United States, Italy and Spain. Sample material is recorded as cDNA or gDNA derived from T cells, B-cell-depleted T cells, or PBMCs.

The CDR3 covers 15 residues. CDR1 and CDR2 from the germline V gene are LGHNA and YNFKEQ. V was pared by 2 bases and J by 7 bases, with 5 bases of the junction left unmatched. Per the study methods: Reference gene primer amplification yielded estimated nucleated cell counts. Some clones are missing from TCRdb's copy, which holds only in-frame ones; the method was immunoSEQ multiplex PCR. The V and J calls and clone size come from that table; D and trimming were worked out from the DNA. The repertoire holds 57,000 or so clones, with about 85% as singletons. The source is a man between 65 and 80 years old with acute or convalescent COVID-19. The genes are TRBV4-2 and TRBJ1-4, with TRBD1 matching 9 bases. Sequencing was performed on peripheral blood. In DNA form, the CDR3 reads TGTGCCAGCAGCCAAACCGGGACAGGGTTTGAAAAACTGTTTTTT. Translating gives CASSQTGTGFEKLFF.